The rows below give T cell receptor beta chains drawn from one sample of a study of T cells in Graves' hyperthyroidism and ophthalmopathy. TCRdb re-derived calls from the multiplex PCR reads in MiXCR, one entry per CDR3 protein. Among fewer than 650,000 distinct CDR3 sequences listed, approximately 15% were seen once. Sequenced material: blood. The receptors here all came from a woman under 30 with Graves' ophthalmopathy. Both conserved end residues are part of each CDR3. D genes are given only for firm matches. The size entry is marked missing in some rows and otherwise reads once, few, many or a size class.

V gene,D gene,clone size,J gene,CDR3 DNA,CDR3 protein
TRBV29-1,TRBD1,many,TRBJ2-7,TGCAGCGTTGAAGGACAGGGCGCCGATTACGAGCAGTACTTC,CSVEGQGADYEQYF
TRBV3-1,.,few,TRBJ2-2,TGTGCCAGCAGCCAAGAAGGAGGCTTTTGGGGGACAACGAACACCGGGGAGCTGTTTTTT,CASSQEGGFWGTTNTGELFF
TRBV20-1,.,.,TRBJ1-2,TGCAGTGCCAGAGCAGGGGACAACTATGGCTACACCTTC,CSARAGDNYGYTF
TRBV9,.,.,TRBJ1-3,TGTGCCAGCAGCCGAAGGGCGATCTCTGGAAACACCATATATTTT,CASSRRAISGNTIYF
TRBV2,.,many,TRBJ1-1,TGTGCCAGCAGTGAAGGTGACAGCATGAACACTGAAGCTTTCTTT,CASSEGDSMNTEAFF
TRBV28,.,many,TRBJ2-7,TGTGCCAGCCTACAGGCGGCACGGAGCTCCTACGAGCAGTACTTC,CASLQAARSSYEQYF
TRBV30,.,.,TRBJ2-2,TGTGCCTGGAGTGTAGGGTCCGGGGAGCTGTTTTTT,CAWSVGSGELFF
TRBV9,.,many,TRBJ2-3,TGTGCCAGCAGCGTAGCTACGACAGGAGGCACAGATACGCAGTATTTT,CASSVATTGGTDTQYF
TRBV10-3,.,many,TRBJ1-5,TGTGCCATCAGTGAGCAGGGCGGCCCGACACCCCAGCATTTT,CAISEQGGPTPQHF
TRBV9,.,many,TRBJ2-1,TGTGCCAGCAGCCCCTTCCCGGGTCACAATGAGCAGTTCTTC,CASSPFPGHNEQFF
TRBV6-5,.,few,TRBJ2-7,TGTGCCAGCAGTTACGACAGTGGAAATAACTACGAGCAGTACTTC,CASSYDSGNNYEQYF
TRBV25-1,.,.,TRBJ1-1,TGTGCCAGCACTTTTGGGTTGAAAGCTTTCTTT,CASTFGLKAFF
TRBV7-8,TRBD1,many,TRBJ1-1,TGTGCCAGCAGCCCTAGGACAGGCCTGAACACTGAAGCTTTCTTT,CASSPRTGLNTEAFF
TRBV9,.,many,TRBJ2-3,TGTGCCAGCGGTCGTGACTGGGCGGGGAGCACAGATACGCAGTATTTT,CASGRDWAGSTDTQYF
TRBV28,TRBD1,many,TRBJ1-2,TGTGCCAGCAGTTCCCGACAGGGGAGGTTGGGTGGCTACACCTTC,CASSSRQGRLGGYTF
TRBV7-2,.,many,TRBJ2-1,TGTGCCAGCAGCTCTTCTAGGAGACAGGCTGCCTACAATGAGCAGTTCTTC,CASSSSRRQAAYNEQFF
TRBV7-2,TRBD2,.,TRBJ2-7,TGTGCCAGCAGCTTAGCCAGCGGGGGGCCTTACGAGCAGTACTTC,CASSLASGGPYEQYF
TRBV2,.,few,TRBJ1-4,TGTGCCAGCAGTGAGGTCAGACTCGCAACTAATGAAAAACTGTTTTTT,CASSEVRLATNEKLFF
TRBV2,TRBD1,many,TRBJ1-5,TGTGCCAGCAGTTCAGGGGGACTCAATCAGCCCCAGCATTTT,CASSSGGLNQPQHF
TRBV7-3,TRBD2,many,TRBJ2-1,TGTGCCAGCAGCTTAAACAGCGGGAGGGCCTCCAATGAGCAGTTCTTC,CASSLNSGRASNEQFF
TRBV10-3,.,few,TRBJ1-6,TGTGCCATCAGTGAGTCGGGAGGGGGGGTCAATTCACCCCTCCACTTT,CAISESGGGVNSPLHF
TRBV27,TRBD2,.,TRBJ2-7,TGTGCCAGCAGTTCAGGGACTAGCGGGAGTTCTGTGCAGTACTTC,CASSSGTSGSSVQYF
TRBV29-1,TRBD1,.,TRBJ1-2,TGCAGCGGTCGGGGGACAGCGAACTATGGCTACACCTTC,CSGRGTANYGYTF
TRBV28,.,many,TRBJ2-2,TGTGCCAGCAGTTATCCGGGCAACACCGGGGAGCTGTTTTTT,CASSYPGNTGELFF
TRBV5-1,TRBD1,many,TRBJ1-1,TGCGCCAGCAGCCCCCAGGGGGAAGGCACTGAAGCTTTCTTT,CASSPQGEGTEAFF
TRBV9,TRBD1,.,TRBJ2-1,TGTGCCAGCAGCGTGACCCAGGGGGCGGATGAGCAGTTCTTC,CASSVTQGADEQFF
TRBV6-1,TRBD1,many,TRBJ1-5,TGTGCCAGCCGGACAGGGAACGAGCCTCATCAGCCCCAGCATTTT,CASRTGNEPHQPQHF
TRBV7-3,.,few,TRBJ1-2,TGTGCCAGCAGCTTAACCCCGGACATCGGCGGCTACACCTTC,CASSLTPDIGGYTF